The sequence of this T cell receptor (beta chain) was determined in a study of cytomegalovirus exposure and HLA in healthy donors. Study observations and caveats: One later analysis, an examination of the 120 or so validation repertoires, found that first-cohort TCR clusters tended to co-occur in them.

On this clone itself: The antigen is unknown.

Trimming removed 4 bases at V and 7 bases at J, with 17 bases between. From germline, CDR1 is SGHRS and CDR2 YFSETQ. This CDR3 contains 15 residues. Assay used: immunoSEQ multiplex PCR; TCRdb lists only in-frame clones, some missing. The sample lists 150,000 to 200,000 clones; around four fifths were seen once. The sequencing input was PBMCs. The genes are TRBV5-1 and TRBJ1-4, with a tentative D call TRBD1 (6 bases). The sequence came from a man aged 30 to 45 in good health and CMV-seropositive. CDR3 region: CASSLEFAGVEKLFF. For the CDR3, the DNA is TGCGCCAGCAGCCTGGAGTTCGCAGGGGTTGAAAAACTGTTTTTT.